Given below is one T cell receptor beta chain in context. The protocol was immunoSEQ multiplex PCR, while the TCRdb copy is restricted to in-frame clones and leaves out a portion. The sample includes tens of thousands of clones, around 82% of them seen just once. This sample was included in a study of a mutant IDH1 vaccine in newly diagnosed glioma. As to time point: baseline, week 1 (first vaccination visit). The treatment was: pre-vaccination baseline after standard-of-care therapy. This TCR was sampled from a woman between 50 and 59 years old with glioma. Sequenced here: PBMCs, sampled from a glioma patient treated with radiotherapy, temozolomide or both.

The CDR3 protein is CASSWDTPYEQYF. In nucleotides, the CDR3 is TGTGCCAGCTCGTGGGACACACCCTACGAGCAGTACTTC. The V call is TRBV18, the J call TRBJ2-7, with D possibly TRBD1 on 6 matching bases. The CDR3 totals 13 residues. Germline V gene data show CDR1 as KGHSH and CDR2 as LQKENI. The germline V and J ends were trimmed by 6 bases and 2 bases, with 11 bases remaining between them.